The sequence of this T cell receptor beta chain was determined in a study of blood T cells in healthy people across ages. Concerning this clonotype: The antigen is unknown.

Primed by a sample-barcoded 5' primer and a J-beta primer mix, a second PCR proceeded for about 7 to 12 cycles. TCRdb used MiXCR to reprocess the 5' RACE reads, holding one entry per CDR3 protein. The table has 1.5 million to 2 million distinct CDR3 sequences, around 40% seen once. Each sample yielded at least 5.5 micrograms of PBMC total RNA. J lost 3 bases, V lost 4 bases, and 15 bases had no gene match. CDR1 is DFQATT and CDR2 is SNEGSKA in the germline V gene (reference sequence). This CDR3 region has 17 residues. Notes on the study in general: Long-lived donors carried more naive CD4+ cells and greater diversity than aged donors. For the donors, CMV status was unknown and possibly confounded expanded clonotype changes.

This chain uses TRBV20-1 with TRBJ2-1; TRBD2 matches at 7 bases. Sequencing was performed on blood. The source is a human donor in good health. The CDR3 protein is CSAKPQLPGLSYNEQFF. The DNA for the CDR3 is TGCAGTGCTAAACCTCAACTACCGGGACTAAGCTACAATGAGCAGTTCTTC.